This T cell receptor (beta chain) was recorded in a study of shared clonotypes between healthy human individuals. Study-wide points: The study found roughly 5% of naive CD4 clonotypes shared across a handful of donors.

Clones were sequenced by immunoSEQ multiplex PCR, and TCRdb holds only the in-frame ones, with some missing. The table records about 2.4 million clones, more than 85% of them present only once. As concerns this clone: Its antigen is as yet unknown.

The CDR3 runs 15 residues. CDR1 and CDR2 from the germline V gene are SGHDN and FVKESK. The V end lost 1 base, the J end lost 4 bases, and 14 bases lay between the germline ends. The chain links TRBV14 to TRBJ2-7; D is ambiguous. This clonotype was obtained from a man aged 18 to 35 in good health. Some clones in this sample may be carry-over from other donors' samples. Sample: naive CD4+ T cells from PBMCs. Subset described: CD45RA+ positively selected. As DNA, the CDR3 is TGTGCCAGCAGCCAAGTAGATAAGGGCTATTACGAGCAGTACTTC. This codes for CASSQVDKGYYEQYF.